Given below is one T cell receptor (beta chain) in context. The data stem from a study of shared clonotypes between healthy human individuals. About the study: Each donor contributed plates that comprised three CD4 naive, three CD4 memory, two CD8 naive and one CD8 memory.

Data came from immunoSEQ multiplex PCR; TCRdb stores just in-frame clones and leaves some out. The table lists 950,000 to 1,300,000 clones, about 75% of them singletons. The CDR3 contains 16 residues. Trimming cost V 4 bases and J 5 bases; bases outside gene matches: 9. Germline V gives CDR1 MNHNS, CDR2 SASEGT. Sequencing was carried out using memory CD4+ T cells sorted from blood. The subset: CD45RA-negative fraction. The rearrangement uses TRBV6-1 and TRBJ2-3; 10 bases fit TRBD1. The receptor was isolated from a man between 18 and 35 years old in good health. CDR3 protein: CASSGLPGQGKDTQYF. DNA for the CDR3: TGTGCCAGCAGTGGCCTACCGGGACAGGGGAAAGATACGCAGTATTTT.